A single sample is the source of the 26 T cell receptor beta chains below, sequenced in a study of shared clonotypes between healthy human individuals. Method: immunoSEQ multiplex PCR; TCRdb's copy keeps in-frame clones and lacks some. The sample contains more than 2 million clones, 90% to 96% of which appear only once. Sequencing input: naive CD4+ T cells sorted from blood. As to subset: CD45RA+ positively selected. All receptors come from a man aged 18 to 30 in good health.

The sample holds a few counts of this clone. This rearrangement joins TRBV29-1 to TRBJ2-7; D gene unclear. Trimming cost V 1 base and J 5 bases, with 6 bases left between them. The CDR3 extends over 11 amino acids. The germline CDR1 and CDR2 sequences are SQVTM and ANQGSEA. In DNA, the CDR3 is TGCAGCGTTGAAGGGTTCGACGAGCAGTACTTC. Translation gives CSVEGFDEQYF.

The chain recombines TRBV6-1 with TRBJ1-5; perhaps TRBD1 as D (6 bases). V lost 6 bases and J 2 bases, leaving 14 bases between the germline ends. CDR1 and CDR2 from the germline V gene are MNHNS and SASEGT. The CDR3 is made up of 15 amino acids. CDR3 sequence reads: CASRNREGGNQPQHF. The CDR3 nucleotides read TGTGCCAGCAGGAACAGGGAGGGAGGCAATCAGCCCCAGCATTTT.

The chain carries TRBV7-9 and TRBJ2-7; either TRBD1 or TRBD2 may fit D (5 bases each). The germline V and J ends were trimmed by 5 bases and 1 base, with 9 bases remaining between them. This CDR3 is built from 13 residues. The germline gives CDR1 SEHNR, CDR2 FQNEAQ (reference sequence). Written as DNA, the CDR3 is TGTGCCAGCAGCAACGGGGCTTCCTACGAGCAGTACTTC. This translates into CASSNGASYEQYF.

The chain links TRBV6-1 to TRBJ1-2; D might be TRBD1 (6 bases). Germline V gene lookup returns CDR1 MNHNS and CDR2 SASEGT. Trimming took 2 bases from V and 1 from J, leaving 14 bases between them. This CDR3 region has 16 residues. CDR3 amino acids: CASSERGAAGNYGYTF. Here the CDR3 DNA reads TGTGCCAGCAGTGAACGGGGGGCAGCGGGTAACTATGGCTACACCTTC.

CDR3 in amino acids: CASRETTGGNYGYTF. Written as DNA, the CDR3 is TGTGCCAGCAGGGAAACGACAGGGGGCAACTATGGCTACACCTTC. The chain combines TRBV2 with TRBJ1-2, with 10 bases matching TRBD1. The CDR3 consists of 15 residues. The V gene's germline CDR1 is SNHLY and CDR2 FYNNEI. After removal of 6 bases from V and 2 bases from J, the junction contained 6 bases not matched to a gene.

This clone showed up just once. This chain joins TRBV7-9 and TRBJ2-7; 11 nucleotides agree with TRBD1. The CDR3 totals 17 residues. V trimming: 1 base; J trimming: 4 bases; junction bases outside the gene matches: 9. CDR1 is SEHNR, CDR2 FQNEAQ, per germline (reference sequence). CDR3 amino acids: CASSLGDRGNPGYEQYF. The CDR3 DNA sequence: TGTGCCAGCAGCTTAGGGGACAGGGGGAACCCAGGGTACGAGCAGTACTTC.

The chain recombines TRBV7-2 with TRBJ1-1; the match to TRBD1 covers 8 bases. Germline V gives CDR1 SGHTA, CDR2 FQGNSA. Losses at the gene ends were 5 bases for V and 8 bases for J; bases not matched to a gene: 7. The CDR3 runs to 13 residues. CDR3 in amino acids: CASSGTGLGEAFF. The CDR3 coding sequence is TGTGCCAGCAGCGGGACAGGTCTGGGGGAAGCTTTCTTT. The entire variable domain, with the rest obtained from reference TRBV7-2 and TRBJ1-1, is as follows: GAGVSQSPSNKVTEKGKDVELRCDPISGHTALYWYRQSLGQGLEFLIYFQGNSAPDKSGLPSDRFSAERTGGSVSTLTIQRTQQEDSAVYLCASSGTGLGEAFFGQGTRLTVV.

V and J are TRBV18 and TRBJ1-4; D uncertain. The CDR3 is made up of 15 amino acids. The germline V and J ends were trimmed by 0 bases and 5 bases, with 10 bases remaining between them. Germline V gene data show CDR1 as KGHSH and CDR2 as LQKENI. CDR3 DNA sequence: TGTGCCAGCTCACCACCGGTGGGAGAGAATGAAAAACTGTTTTTT. This translates into CASSPPVGENEKLFF.

The rearrangement joins TRBV6-5 to TRBJ2-5; TRBD2 matches 8 bases. The CDR3 runs to 14 residues. The ends lost 7 bases at V and 4 bases at J; junction bases unmatched: 8. Per the germline V gene, CDR1 is MNHEY and CDR2 is SVGAGI. The CDR3 sequence: CASTRSGGPETQYF. For the CDR3, the DNA is TGTGCCAGCACCCGCTCGGGGGGGCCAGAGACCCAGTACTTC.

V and J are TRBV21-1 and TRBJ2-3; the D segment call TRBD2 is taken from the table without a DNA check. TRBV21-1 is a pseudogene segment. This CDR3 comprises 13 residues. CDR3 bases: TGTGCCAGCAGACTTCTAGCGATAGATACGCAGTATTTT. Protein sequence: CASRLLAIDTQYF.

The chain joins TRBV10-2 to TRBJ1-5, with no clear D. The CDR3 totals 13 residues. The V and J ends lost 4 bases and 1 base respectively, with 5 bases between them. Germline V CDR1 and CDR2: WSHSY, SAAADI. This chain's CDR3 is CASSVDSNQPQHF. CDR3 bases: TGCGCCAGCAGTGTTGACAGCAATCAGCCCCAGCATTTT.

This rearrangement joins TRBV9 to TRBJ1-1; a possible D gene is TRBD1 (6 bases). V was trimmed by 3 bases and J by 1 base, leaving 13 bases between them. Germline lookup yields CDR1 SGDLS and CDR2 YYNGEE. The CDR3 loop spans 15 amino acids. For the CDR3, the DNA is TGTGCCAGCAGCGCCCAGAAGGGGGGGAACACTGAAGCTTTCTTT. This gives the protein CASSAQKGGNTEAFF.

This rearrangement joins TRBV7-6 to TRBJ1-6; D uncertain. V was shortened by 1 base and J by 5 bases, with 12 bases between the two germline ends. This CDR3 is built from 16 residues. In germline, CDR1 is SGHVS, CDR2 FNYEAQ. The CDR3 loop is CASSLGQQLNNSPLHF. CDR3 DNA sequence: TGTGCCAGCAGCTTAGGCCAGCAACTTAATAATTCACCCCTCCACTTT.

The chain uses TRBV6-6 and TRBJ2-7; 9 nucleotides agree with TRBD1. Trimming took 5 bases from V and 3 from J; bases not matched to a gene: 5. The germline gives CDR1 MNHNY, CDR2 SVGAGI (reference sequence). The CDR3 is 14 amino acids. The CDR3 DNA follows: TGTGCCAGCAGTACGGACAGGGGCGGCTACGAGCAGTACTTC. This gives the protein CASSTDRGGYEQYF.

As for this clone: Other DNA sequences within the sample encode an identical CDR3. The chain combines TRBV10-1 with TRBJ1-1, with TRBD1 matching 7 bases. The CDR3 loop spans 14 amino acids. With 4 bases clipped from V and 1 base from J, the junction kept 3 bases outside the gene matches. Germline V gene data show CDR1 as WNHNN and CDR2 as SYGVQD (reference sequence). The chain's CDR3 is CASSAGQKNTEAFF. The CDR3 region has the DNA TGCGCCAGCAGTGCGGGACAGAAGAACACTGAAGCTTTCTTT.

The J gene is TRBJ1-6, the V gene TRBV12-5; perhaps TRBD1 as D (5 bases). Germline values: CDR1 LGHNT, CDR2 FRNRAP. The CDR3 has 14 residues. Trimming cost V 3 bases and J 6 bases, with 9 bases left between them. Written as DNA, the CDR3 is TGTGCTAGTGGTTTTGTGGGGGGTAATTCACCCCTCCACTTT. Protein sequence: CASGFVGGNSPLHF.

V is TRBV18 and J is TRBJ1-6, with D unclear. V gave up 0 bases and J gave up 5 bases, with 5 bases separating them. The CDR3 has 14 residues. Germline-derived CDR1 and CDR2 are KGHSH and LQKENI. CDR3 residues: CASSPPSDNSPLHF. In DNA, the CDR3 is TGTGCCAGCTCACCACCCAGTGATAATTCACCCCTCCACTTT.

The chain employs TRBV27 and TRBJ1-6; no clear D. V shed 3 bases and J shed 7 bases, with 13 bases lying between them. CDR3 length equals 15 residues. From germline, CDR1 is MNHEY and CDR2 SMNVEV (reference sequence). DNA for the CDR3: TGTGCCAGCAGTTTCGTGTACGAAGGGAATTCACCCCTCCACTTT. Encoded protein: CASSFVYEGNSPLHF.

J is TRBJ1-2 and V is TRBV6-1; D ambiguous. The length of the CDR3 is 13 residues. V was pared by 4 bases and J by 6 bases, with 12 bases between. Germline loops: CDR1 MNHNS, CDR2 SASEGT. CDR3 region: CASSGSEYNGYTF. In DNA, the CDR3 is TGTGCCAGCAGTGGGTCGGAGTATAATGGCTACACCTTC.

The V gene is TRBV2, the J gene TRBJ1-6; D is unresolved. V was shortened by 9 bases and J by 9 bases, with 12 bases between the two germline ends. Germline V gene sequence: CDR1 SNHLY, CDR2 FYNNEI. This CDR3 spans 12 amino acids. DNA of the CDR3: TGTGCCAGTCTTCGTTTTTCTTCACCCCTCCACTTT. Amino acids: CASLRFSSPLHF.

This clone was seen more than once but under ten times. The V and J genes are TRBV27 and TRBJ2-1, with a weak D call TRBD2 (6 bases). Germline V CDR1 and CDR2: MNHEY, SMNVEV (reference sequence). The CDR3 runs to 17 residues. Trimming stripped 4 bases from V and 7 bases from J, with 23 bases between. CDR3 residues: CASSWVGSTASGNEQFF. Written as DNA, the CDR3 is TGTGCCAGCAGTTGGGTCGGGAGCACTGCATCTGGAAATGAGCAGTTCTTC.

The chain combines TRBV2 with TRBJ2-4, with D perhaps TRBD1 or TRBD2 (5 bases each). Germline-derived CDR1 and CDR2 are SNHLY and FYNNEI. Trimming pared 7 bases from V and 1 base from J, leaving 14 bases between. CDR3 length: 15 residues. Here the CDR3 reads CASIRAREAKNIQYF. CDR3 nucleotide sequence: TGTGCCAGCATCAGGGCCAGGGAGGCCAAAAACATTCAGTACTTC.

This clone has only a few counts. The V gene is TRBV19, the J gene TRBJ1-5, with a tentative D call TRBD1 (5 bases). V gave up 7 bases and J gave up 6 bases, with 19 bases separating them. This CDR3 is 15 amino acids long. Germline V CDR1 and CDR2: LNHDA, SQIVND (reference sequence). The CDR3 bases are TGTGCCAGTAAAGAAGGGCAGGGTGGCTCTCAGCCCCAGCATTTT. Amino acid sequence: CASKEGQGGSQPQHF.

The chain couples TRBV7-2 to TRBJ2-7; 8 bases map to TRBD2. This CDR3 has 16 residues. Germline trimming cut 5 bases from V and 4 bases from J; bases unmatched to any gene: 13. Germline CDR1 and CDR2: SGHTA and FQGNSA. CDR3 nucleotide sequence: TGTGCCAGCAGCGAGGGCCCACCAGGCGGGGGGTACGAGCAGTACTTC. Its protein product is CASSEGPPGGGYEQYF.

A single count supports this clone. CDR3: CASGLDRLNTEAFF. As DNA, the CDR3 is TGTGCTAGTGGTTTGGACAGGCTGAACACTGAAGCTTTCTTT. The chain combines TRBV12-5 with TRBJ1-1; TRBD1 is a possible D gene (5 bases). The V end was cut by 1 base, the J end by 0 bases, with 6 bases between. Germline-derived CDR1 and CDR2 are LGHNT and FRNRAP. This CDR3 region has 14 residues.

V is TRBV4-1 and J is TRBJ1-3, with D tentatively TRBD1 (5 bases). The germline V gene has CDR1 MGHRA and CDR2 YSYEKL. This CDR3 contains 16 residues. Trimming took 3 bases from V and 0 from J, leaving 12 bases between them. CDR3 coding DNA: TGCGCCAGCAGCCAGGAGGGACCCATCTCTGGAAACACCATATATTTT. It specifies CASSQEGPISGNTIYF.